Included here is one TCR beta chain sequence, with context. Profiled with immunoSEQ multiplex PCR; TCRdb holds only in-frame clones, not every one. The table includes about 50,000 clones, around 90% detected once. V dropped 0 bases and J dropped 4; count of bases not matched to a gene: 14. This CDR3 contains 18 residues. The data derive from a study of OX40 agonist ivuxolimab in advanced cancers. This clonotype was sampled from an adult with an advanced solid tumor such as melanoma, head and neck, liver or kidney cancer. Source: CD4+ or CD8+ T cells sorted from blood, taken in a trial of the OX40 agonist ivuxolimab. The V and J genes are TRBV23-1 and TRBJ1-2, with 7 bases aligning to TRBD1. Being an ORF, TRBV23-1 has a function that is uncertain. CDR3 nucleotides: TGCGCCAGCAGTCAATCGTTCAAGGGGGCGAGGGGGCGCTATGGCTACACCTTC. This translates into CASSQSFKGARGRYGYTF.